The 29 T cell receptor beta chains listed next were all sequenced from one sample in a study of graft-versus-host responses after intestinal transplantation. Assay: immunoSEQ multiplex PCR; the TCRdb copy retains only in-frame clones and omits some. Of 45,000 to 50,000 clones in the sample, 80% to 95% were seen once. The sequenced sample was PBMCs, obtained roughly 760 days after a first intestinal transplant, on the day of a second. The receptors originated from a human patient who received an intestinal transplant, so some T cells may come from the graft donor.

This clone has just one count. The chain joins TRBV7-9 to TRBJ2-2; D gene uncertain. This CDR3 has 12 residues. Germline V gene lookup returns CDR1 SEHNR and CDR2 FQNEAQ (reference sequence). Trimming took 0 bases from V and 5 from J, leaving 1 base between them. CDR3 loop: CASSLATGELFF. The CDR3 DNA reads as TGTGCCAGCAGCTTAGCTACCGGGGAGCTGTTTTTT. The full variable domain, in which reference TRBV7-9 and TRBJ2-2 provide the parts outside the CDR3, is DTGVSQNPRHKITKRGQNVTFRCDPISEHNRLYWYRQTLGQGPEFLTYFQNEAQLEKSRLLSDRFSAERPKGSFSTLEIQRTEQGDSAMYLCASSLATGELFFGEGSRLTVL.

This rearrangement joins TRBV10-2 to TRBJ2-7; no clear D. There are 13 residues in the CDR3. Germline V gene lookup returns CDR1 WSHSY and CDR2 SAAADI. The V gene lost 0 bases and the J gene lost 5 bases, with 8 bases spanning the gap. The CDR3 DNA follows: TGCGCCAGCAGTGAGTCGCCCGGCAACGAGCAGTACTTC. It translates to CASSESPGNEQYF.

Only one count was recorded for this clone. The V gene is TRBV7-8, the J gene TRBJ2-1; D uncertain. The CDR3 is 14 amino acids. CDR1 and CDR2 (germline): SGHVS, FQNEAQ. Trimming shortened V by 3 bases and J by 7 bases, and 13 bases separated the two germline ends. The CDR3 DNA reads TGTGCCAGCAGCTTCCGACCCCTTGCGAATGAGCAGTTCTTC. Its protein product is CASSFRPLANEQFF.

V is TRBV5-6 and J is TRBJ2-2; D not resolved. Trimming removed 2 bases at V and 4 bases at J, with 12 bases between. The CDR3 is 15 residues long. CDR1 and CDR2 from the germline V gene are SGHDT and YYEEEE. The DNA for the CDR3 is TGTGCCAGCAGCTTTCGGTCCGGATTCACCGGGGAGCTGTTTTTT. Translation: CASSFRSGFTGELFF.

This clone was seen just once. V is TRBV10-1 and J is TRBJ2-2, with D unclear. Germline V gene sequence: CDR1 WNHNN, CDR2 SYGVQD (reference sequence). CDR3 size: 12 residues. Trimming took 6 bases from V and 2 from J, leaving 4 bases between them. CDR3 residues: CASSLNTGELFF. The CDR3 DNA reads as TGCGCCAGCAGCCTAAACACCGGGGAGCTGTTTTTT.

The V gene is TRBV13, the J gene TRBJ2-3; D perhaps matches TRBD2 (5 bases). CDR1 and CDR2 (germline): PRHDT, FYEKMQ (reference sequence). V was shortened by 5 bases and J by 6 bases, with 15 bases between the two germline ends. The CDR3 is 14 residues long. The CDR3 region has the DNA TGTGCCAGCAGCCAGCAGGCGGGTGGGGATACGCAGTATTTT. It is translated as CASSQQAGGDTQYF.

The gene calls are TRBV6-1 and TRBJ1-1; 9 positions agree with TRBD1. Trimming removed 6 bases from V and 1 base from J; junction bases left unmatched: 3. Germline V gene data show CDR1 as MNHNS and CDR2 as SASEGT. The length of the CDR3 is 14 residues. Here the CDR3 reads CASRTGGSNTEAFF. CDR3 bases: TGTGCCAGCAGAACAGGGGGCTCGAACACTGAAGCTTTCTTT.

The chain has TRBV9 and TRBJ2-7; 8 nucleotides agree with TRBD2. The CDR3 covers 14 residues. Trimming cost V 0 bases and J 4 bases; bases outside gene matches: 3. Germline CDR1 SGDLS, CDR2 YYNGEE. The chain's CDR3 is CASSVASGSYEQYF. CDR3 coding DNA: TGTGCCAGCAGCGTAGCTAGCGGGTCATACGAGCAGTACTTC.

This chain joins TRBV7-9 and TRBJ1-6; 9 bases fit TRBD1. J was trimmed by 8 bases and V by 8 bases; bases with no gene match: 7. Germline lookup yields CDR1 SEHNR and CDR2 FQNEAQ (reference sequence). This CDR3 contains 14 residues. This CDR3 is CASQGQGAYSPLHF. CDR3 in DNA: TGTGCCAGCCAGGGACAGGGCGCATATTCACCCCTCCACTTT.

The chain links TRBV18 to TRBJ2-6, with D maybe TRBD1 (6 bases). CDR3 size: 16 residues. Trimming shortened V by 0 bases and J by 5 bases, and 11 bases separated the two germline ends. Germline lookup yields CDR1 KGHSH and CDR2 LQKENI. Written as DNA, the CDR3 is TGTGCCAGCTCACCACCGAATGGGGGCTGGGCCAACGTCCTGACTTTC. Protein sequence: CASSPPNGGWANVLTF.

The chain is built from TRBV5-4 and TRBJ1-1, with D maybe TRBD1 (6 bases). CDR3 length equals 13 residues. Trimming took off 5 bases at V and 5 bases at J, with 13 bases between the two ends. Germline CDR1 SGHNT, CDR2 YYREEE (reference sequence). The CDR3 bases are TGTGCCAGCAGGTCAGGGGAGAGGACTGAAGCTTTCTTT. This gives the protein CASRSGERTEAFF.

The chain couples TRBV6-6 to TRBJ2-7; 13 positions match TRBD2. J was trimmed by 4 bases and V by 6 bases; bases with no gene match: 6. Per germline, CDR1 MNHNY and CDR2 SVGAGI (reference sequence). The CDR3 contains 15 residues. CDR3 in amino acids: CASRRTSGRSYEQYF. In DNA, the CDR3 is TGTGCCAGCAGAAGGACTAGCGGGAGATCATACGAGCAGTACTTC.

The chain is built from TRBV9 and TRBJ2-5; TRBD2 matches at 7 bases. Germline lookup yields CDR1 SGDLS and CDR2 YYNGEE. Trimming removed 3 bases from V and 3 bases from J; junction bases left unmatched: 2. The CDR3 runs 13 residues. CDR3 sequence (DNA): TGTGCCAGCAGCGAGGCGGGAGAAGAGACCCAGTACTTC. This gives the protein CASSEAGEETQYF.

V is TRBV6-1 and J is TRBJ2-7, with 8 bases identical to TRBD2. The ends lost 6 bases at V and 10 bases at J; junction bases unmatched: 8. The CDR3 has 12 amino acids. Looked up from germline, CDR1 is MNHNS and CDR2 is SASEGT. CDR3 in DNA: TGTGCCAGCAGCAACGGGGGGGCAGGCCAGTACTTC. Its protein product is CASSNGGAGQYF.

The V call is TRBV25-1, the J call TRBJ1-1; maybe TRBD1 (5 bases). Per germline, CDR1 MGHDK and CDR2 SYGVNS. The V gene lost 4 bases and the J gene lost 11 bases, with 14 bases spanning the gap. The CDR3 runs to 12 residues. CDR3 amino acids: CASSGGRRGAFF. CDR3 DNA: TGTGCCAGCAGTGGCGGGAGAAGGGGCGCTTTCTTT.

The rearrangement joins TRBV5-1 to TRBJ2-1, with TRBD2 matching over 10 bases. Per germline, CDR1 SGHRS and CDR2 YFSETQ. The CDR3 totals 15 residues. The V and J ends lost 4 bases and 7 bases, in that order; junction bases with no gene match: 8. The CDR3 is CASSPQASGRNEQFF. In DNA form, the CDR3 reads TGCGCCAGCAGCCCGCAGGCTAGCGGGAGAAATGAGCAGTTCTTC.

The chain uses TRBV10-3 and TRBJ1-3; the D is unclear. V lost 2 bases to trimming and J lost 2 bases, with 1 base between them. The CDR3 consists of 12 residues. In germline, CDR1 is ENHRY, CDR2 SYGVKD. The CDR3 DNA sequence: TGTGCCATCAGTGAGACTGGAAACACCATATATTTT. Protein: CAISETGNTIYF.

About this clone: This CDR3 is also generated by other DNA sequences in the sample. The CDR3, as DNA: TGTGCCATCAGTGAGGCCCTGCCGGGGGATAGAGCCAAAAACATTCAGTACTTC. Amino acids: CAISEALPGDRAKNIQYF. This chain connects TRBV10-3 to TRBJ2-4; D might be TRBD2 (6 bases). V lost 2 bases, J lost 0 bases, and 17 bases lay in between. Germline V gives CDR1 ENHRY, CDR2 SYGVKD. The CDR3 is 18 residues long.

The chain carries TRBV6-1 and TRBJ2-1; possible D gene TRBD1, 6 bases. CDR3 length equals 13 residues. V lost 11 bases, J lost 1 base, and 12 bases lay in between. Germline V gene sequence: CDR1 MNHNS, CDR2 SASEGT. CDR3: CAGRTDSYNEQFF. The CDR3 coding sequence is TGTGCCGGAAGGACAGATTCCTACAATGAGCAGTTCTTC.

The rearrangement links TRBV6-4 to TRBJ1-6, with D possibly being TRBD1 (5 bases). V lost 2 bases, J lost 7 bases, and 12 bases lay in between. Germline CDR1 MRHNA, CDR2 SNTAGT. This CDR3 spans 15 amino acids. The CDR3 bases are TGTGCCAGCAGTGACGTCGCAGGGACCAATTCACCCCTCCACTTT. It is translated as CASSDVAGTNSPLHF.

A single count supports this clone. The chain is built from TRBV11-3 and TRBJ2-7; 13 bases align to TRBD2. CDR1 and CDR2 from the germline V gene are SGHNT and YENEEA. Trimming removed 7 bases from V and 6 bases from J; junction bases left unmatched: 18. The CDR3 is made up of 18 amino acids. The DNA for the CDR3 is TGTGCCAGCACCCAGCCGGGACTAGCGGGGCCAAGTGGAGGCGAGCAGTACTTC. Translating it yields CASTQPGLAGPSGGEQYF.

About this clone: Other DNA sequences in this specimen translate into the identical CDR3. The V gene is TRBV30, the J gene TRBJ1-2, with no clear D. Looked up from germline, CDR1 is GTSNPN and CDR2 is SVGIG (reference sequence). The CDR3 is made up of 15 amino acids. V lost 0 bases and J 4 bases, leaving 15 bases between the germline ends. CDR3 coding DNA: TGTGCCTGGAGTGTACCGCCGGGCCACTTCTATGGCTACACCTTC. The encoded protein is CAWSVPPGHFYGYTF.

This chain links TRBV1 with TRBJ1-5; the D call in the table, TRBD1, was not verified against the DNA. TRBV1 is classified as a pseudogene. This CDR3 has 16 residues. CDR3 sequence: CTSSQVRGVPNQPQHF. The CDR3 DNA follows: TGCACCAGCAGCCAAGTCAGGGGGGTCCCCAATCAGCCCCAGCATTTT.

CDR3 in amino acids: CASSYHARTYEQYF. The CDR3 coding sequence is TGTGCCAGCAGTTACCACGCGCGTACCTACGAGCAGTACTTC. The chain links TRBV6-5 to TRBJ2-7; D uncertain. CDR3 length: 14 amino acids. Trimming removed 2 bases at V and 2 bases at J, with 10 bases between. Germline V gene sequence: CDR1 MNHEY, CDR2 SVGAGI.

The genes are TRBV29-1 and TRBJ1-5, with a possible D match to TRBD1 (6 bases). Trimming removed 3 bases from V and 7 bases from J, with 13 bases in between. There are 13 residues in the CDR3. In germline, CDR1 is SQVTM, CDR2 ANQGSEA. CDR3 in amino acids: CSVEGGPNQPQHF. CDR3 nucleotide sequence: TGCAGCGTTGAGGGGGGCCCAAACCAGCCCCAGCATTTT.

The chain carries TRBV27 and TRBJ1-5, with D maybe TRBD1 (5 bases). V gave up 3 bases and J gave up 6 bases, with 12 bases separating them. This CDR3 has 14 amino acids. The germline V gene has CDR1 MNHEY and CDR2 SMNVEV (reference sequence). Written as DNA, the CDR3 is TGTGCCAGCAGTTTGCAGGGAGTGGGTCAGCCCCAGCATTTT. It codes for CASSLQGVGQPQHF.

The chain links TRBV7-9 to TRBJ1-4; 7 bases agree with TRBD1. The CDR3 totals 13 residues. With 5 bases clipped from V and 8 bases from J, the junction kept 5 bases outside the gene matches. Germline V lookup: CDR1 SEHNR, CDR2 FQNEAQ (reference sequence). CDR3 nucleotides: TGTGCCAGCAGCCCACGGACAGGAGAAAAACTGTTTTTT. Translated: CASSPRTGEKLFF.

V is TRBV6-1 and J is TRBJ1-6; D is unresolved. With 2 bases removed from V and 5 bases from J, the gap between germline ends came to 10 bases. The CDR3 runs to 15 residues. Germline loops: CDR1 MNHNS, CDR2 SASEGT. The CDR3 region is CASSEQTVNNSPLHF. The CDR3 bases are TGTGCCAGCAGTGAACAAACAGTTAATAATTCACCCCTCCACTTT.

CDR3 DNA sequence: TGTGCCAGCAGCCTTGGACTAGCGGAGGATACGCAGTATTTT. As protein: CASSLGLAEDTQYF. J is TRBJ2-3 and V is TRBV7-2, with TRBD2 matching 10 bases. Germline V CDR1 and CDR2: SGHTA, FQGNSA. Losses at the gene ends were 5 bases for V and 6 bases for J; bases not matched to a gene: 5. There are 14 residues in the CDR3.